This entry features one T cell receptor beta chain sequence. Which antigen it targets is not known. No much larger clone is present one base from it, and per-base qualities are unavailable. This specimen belongs to a study of blood T cell repertoires in COVID-19 (dated by TCRdb to 2019 to 2021). Context from the whole study: Samples covering the acute and convalescent phases of COVID-19 were provided by collaborators in the United States, Italy and Spain. The prospective study material was composed of cDNA or gDNA derived from T cells, B-cell-depleted T cells, or PBMCs. Subjects who had been exposed to COVID-19, were actively infected with it, or had recovered from it provided the deeply sampled blood TCRbeta repertoires that made up the dataset. The repertoires were made available in a free public database intended to serve as a resource for research on the immune response to SARS-CoV-2. Samples came from the ongoing ImmuneRACE study (first 160 participants) plus 1,254 subjects from 6 global collaborators. A de-identified subject ID, COVID-19 status, age in years and sex were almost always included in the sample metadata. Where HLA class I and class II types were available, the types were taken from metadata supplied by the sample provider, not from assay-based typing.

Whole blood was collected in K2EDTA tubes by collaborating institutions according to the institutions' own protocols. For TCRbeta analysis, collaborators shipped samples in one of three forms: frozen whole blood, isolated PBMCs, or DNA extracted from either of those sample types. The junction shows trimming of 0 bases on V and 1 base on J, plus 13 bases between the germline ends. Based on the germline V gene, the CDR1 and CDR2 sequences are LGHNA and YSLEER. The CDR3 sequence holds 16 residues, the cysteine and phenylalanine included. Only the CDR3 portion is preserved as DNA: 48 bases, with reading frame beginning at the first base. The investigation overall reported the following: The amount of clinical and demographic metadata varied by source and participant and was provided uncurated.

TCRbeta CDR3 regions were amplified from genomic DNA using the immunoSEQ Assay, a bias-controlled multiplex PCR. For the original study's pipeline: The number of nucleated cells in each sample was estimated by amplification of reference gene primers within the assay. To quantify the absolute abundance of each unique TCRbeta CDR3 rearrangement, sequence reads were collapsed and filtered. For each sample, productive Simpson clonality was calculated by taking the square root of Simpson's diversity index across productive rearrangements. TCRdb carries this immuneACCESS record with in-frame sequences only. Its versions omit some clonotypes, under half of them owing to an unresolved V gene in the studies checked, with the rest unexplained. For V, J and clone size, that table is used; D and trimming come from the DNA. The table for this sample lists over 150,000 clones; around four fifths of them were counted only once. Together, the top ten hold roughly 6.9% of the sample.

This clonotype originated in a human donor with acute or convalescent COVID-19. The donor label of this sample is uncertain. Sequenced: peripheral blood. The V and J genes are TRBV4-3 and TRBJ2-7; 6 matching bases give a weak D call of TRBD1. The base sequence is TGCGCCAGCAGCCAAGATTTAACAGGGCATTCCTACGAGCAGTACTTC. The encoded protein is CASSQDLTGHSYEQYF.